This TCR beta chain originates from a study of cytomegalovirus exposure and HLA in healthy donors. Whole-study findings and limits: There were around 160 TCR beta chains listed as cytomegalovirus-associated.

As regards this clone: No antigen is known for it.

This table comes from immunoSEQ multiplex PCR, and its TCRdb copy is limited to in-frame clones, with some not included. The top ten clones hold more than 2.5% of a sample with over 150,000 clones, roughly nine tenths of them seen once. V was clipped by 3 bases and J by 7 bases; unmatched bases: 11. Germline CDR1 is SGHDN and CDR2 is FVKESK. This CDR3 has 17 amino acids. The receptor's source is a woman aged 18-35 years in good health and CMV-seropositive. This rearrangement joins TRBV14 to TRBJ2-2, with 10 nucleotides matching TRBD1. Sequences were obtained from PBMCs. In DNA, the CDR3 is TGTGCCAGCAGCCAGGGGAGGAGGGACAGGGGTATCGGGGAGCTGTTTTTT. It codes for CASSQGRRDRGIGELFF.